This T cell receptor beta chain emerged from a study of cytomegalovirus exposure and HLA in healthy donors. CDR1 and CDR2 (germline): SNHLY, FYNNEI. The CDR3 has 15 amino acids. V trimming: 6 bases; J trimming: 7 bases; junction bases outside the gene matches: 8. It was with 60 Vbeta and 13 Jbeta primers that the PCR ran. The repertoire was sequenced with immunoSEQ multiplex PCR; TCRdb's copy has only in-frame clones and lacks some. The sample records around 110,000 clones, roughly 69% being singletons. Sequencing was done on a sample of PBMCs. The chain joins TRBV2 to TRBJ1-4; 10 bases fit TRBD1. This TCR was recovered from a woman in her thirties or forties in good health and CMV-seropositive. The CDR3 region is CASRGTGVRGEKLFF. The CDR3 DNA reads TGTGCCAGCAGAGGGACAGGGGTTCGGGGTGAAAAACTGTTTTTT.